The next 9 T cell receptor beta chains were all read from a single sample in a study of blood T cell repertoires in COVID-19. Here immunoSEQ multiplex PCR was the method, and the copy in TCRdb shows in-frame clones only, minus some. The table lists 110,000 to 150,000 clones, 82% of them singletons. The sample taken for sequencing was peripheral blood. Receptors originate from a woman of 80 years or more with acute or convalescent COVID-19.

The V and J genes are TRBV27 and TRBJ2-4, with a possible D match to TRBD1 (5 bases). The germline CDR1 and CDR2 sequences are MNHEY and SMNVEV (reference sequence). The V end was cut by 8 bases, the J end by 3 bases, with 11 bases between. The CDR3 extends over 13 amino acids. CDR3 amino acids: CASSGMGKNIQYF. The CDR3 DNA reads as TGTGCCAGCTCAGGGATGGGCAAAAACATTCAGTACTTC.

V gene TRBV4-2 combines with J gene TRBJ2-7; 8 bases line up with TRBD2. CDR1 and CDR2 (germline): LGHNA, YNFKEQ. The V and J ends lost 4 bases and 3 bases, in that order; junction bases with no gene match: 5. The CDR3 is 14 amino acids. CDR3 region: CASSRSAGVYEQYF. The CDR3 coding sequence is TGTGCCAGCAGCCGCTCAGCGGGGGTCTACGAGCAGTACTTC.

The chain is built from TRBV27 and TRBJ2-7, with 8 bases aligning to TRBD2. Trimming removed 7 bases from V and 2 bases from J; junction bases left unmatched: 1. CDR1 and CDR2 from the germline V gene are MNHEY and SMNVEV (reference sequence). The CDR3 totals 12 residues. The CDR3 bases are TGTGCCAGCACGGGGGGGCCCTACGAGCAGTACTTC. Residues: CASTGGPYEQYF.

The chain recombines TRBV19 with TRBJ1-5, with D possibly TRBD1 on 5 matching bases. Trimming removed 3 bases from V and 4 bases from J, with 7 bases in between. Germline CDR1 LNHDA, CDR2 SQIVND (reference sequence). This CDR3 spans 13 amino acids. CDR3 residues: CASSIGGNQPQHF. In nucleotides, the CDR3 is TGTGCCAGTAGTATCGGGGGTAATCAGCCCCAGCATTTT.

DNA of the CDR3: TGTGCCAGCAGTGGATTATGGAGGGACACTGAAGCTTTCTTT. It specifies CASSGLWRDTEAFF. The rearrangement uses TRBV28 and TRBJ1-1, with D unclear. V lost 5 bases to trimming and J lost 3 bases, with 13 bases between them. The CDR3 has 14 amino acids. From germline, CDR1 is MDHEN and CDR2 SYDVKM.

The genes are TRBV28 and TRBJ1-2, with unresolved D. The germline CDR1 and CDR2 sequences are MDHEN and SYDVKM. There are 13 residues in the CDR3. V was cut by 5 bases and J by 4 bases, with 11 bases left in between. The CDR3 spells CASSPGLLYGYTF. DNA of the CDR3: TGTGCCAGCAGTCCAGGACTCCTCTATGGCTACACCTTC.

This chain joins TRBV5-1 and TRBJ1-5; D not resolved. CDR3 size: 21 residues. The germline gives CDR1 SGHRS, CDR2 YFSETQ. The V and J ends lost 0 bases and 0 bases respectively, with 25 bases between them. The CDR3 region has the DNA TGCGCCAGCAGCTTGGCGGCGGGAAGGCTCGAGCATTCATATAGCAATCAGCCCCAGCATTTT. Its translation is CASSLAAGRLEHSYSNQPQHF.

The chain carries TRBV6-6 and TRBJ2-7; 8 nucleotides agree with TRBD1. V gave up 6 bases and J gave up 0 bases; unmatched junction bases: 1. The CDR3 runs 13 residues. Looked up from germline, CDR1 is MNHNY and CDR2 is SVGAGI (reference sequence). CDR3 amino acids: CASRTGDSYEQYF. In DNA form, the CDR3 reads TGTGCCAGCAGGACAGGGGACTCCTACGAGCAGTACTTC.

This rearrangement joins TRBV5-1 to TRBJ2-1, with TRBD1 as a possible D gene (5 bases). CDR1 is SGHRS, CDR2 YFSETQ, per germline. Trimming cost V 6 bases and J 6 bases, with 13 bases left between them. The CDR3 consists of 13 residues. The CDR3 DNA sequence: TGCGCCAGCACGGACAACATGGGCAATGAGCAGTTCTTC. This translates into CASTDNMGNEQFF.